This T cell receptor (beta chain) came from a study of blood T cell repertoires in COVID-19. Study summary: Samples came from the United States, Italy and Spain, spanning acute and convalescent COVID-19.

Germline CDR1 SGHRS, CDR2 YFSETQ. Trimming stripped 1 base from V and 1 base from J, with 6 bases between. The length of the CDR3 is 13 residues. Individuals drawn from some 25 US areas were roughly 18 to 100 years old. Clinical history reported by participants formed the basis on which cohorts were assigned. This clone was seen a single time. Clones were sequenced by immunoSEQ multiplex PCR, and TCRdb holds only the in-frame ones, with some missing. This sample yields 120,000 to 150,000 clones, of which about 80% are seen a single time; about 4% belongs to the top ten. This TCR was recovered from a man between 45 and 60 years old in a cohort exposed to, infected with or recovered from COVID-19 (not recorded which). Sequencing was done on a sample of PBMCs or T cells enriched from blood (not recorded which). V usage is TRBV5-1 and J usage is TRBJ2-7; D is unresolved. CDR3: CASSLPSSYEQYF. In nucleotides, the CDR3 is TGCGCCAGCAGCTTGCCCTCGTCCTACGAGCAGTACTTC.